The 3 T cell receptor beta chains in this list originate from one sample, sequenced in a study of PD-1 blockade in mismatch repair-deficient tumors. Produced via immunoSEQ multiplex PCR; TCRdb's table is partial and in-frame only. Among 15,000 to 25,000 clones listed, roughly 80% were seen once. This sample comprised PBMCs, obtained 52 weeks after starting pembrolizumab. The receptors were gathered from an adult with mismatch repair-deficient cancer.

CDR3 DNA sequence: TGTGCCAGCAGCCCCTCGCTCCGGGATCAGCCCCAGCATTTT. The encoded protein is CASSPSLRDQPQHF. The chain has TRBV6-5 and TRBJ1-5; D call uncertain. Germline CDR1 reads MNHEY; CDR2 reads SVGAGI. V lost 6 bases, J lost 5 bases, and 14 bases lay in between. The CDR3 has 14 residues.

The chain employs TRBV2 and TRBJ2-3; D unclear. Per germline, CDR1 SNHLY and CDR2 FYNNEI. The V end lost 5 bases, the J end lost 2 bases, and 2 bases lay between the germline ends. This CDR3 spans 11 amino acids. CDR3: CASSLTDTQYF. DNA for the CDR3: TGTGCCAGCAGTCTCACAGATACGCAGTATTTT.

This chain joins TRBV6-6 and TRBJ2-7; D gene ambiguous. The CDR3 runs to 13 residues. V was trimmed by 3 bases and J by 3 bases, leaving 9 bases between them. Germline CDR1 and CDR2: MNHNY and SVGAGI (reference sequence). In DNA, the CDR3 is TGTGCCAGCAGTTATGGCCCGGGCTACGAGCAGTACTTC. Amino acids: CASSYGPGYEQYF.